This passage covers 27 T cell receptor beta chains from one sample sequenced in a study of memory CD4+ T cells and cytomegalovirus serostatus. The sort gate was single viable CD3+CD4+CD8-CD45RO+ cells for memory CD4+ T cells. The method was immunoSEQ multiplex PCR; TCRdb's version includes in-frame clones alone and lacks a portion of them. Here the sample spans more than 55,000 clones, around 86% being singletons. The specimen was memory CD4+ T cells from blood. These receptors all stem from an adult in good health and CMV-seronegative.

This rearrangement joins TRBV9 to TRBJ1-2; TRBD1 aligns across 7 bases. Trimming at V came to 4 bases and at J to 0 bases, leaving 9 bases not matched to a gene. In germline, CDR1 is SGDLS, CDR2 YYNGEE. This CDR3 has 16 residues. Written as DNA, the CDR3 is TGTGCCAGCAGCCCAGGGGGATCAAGGTCTAACTATGGCTACACCTTC. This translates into CASSPGGSRSNYGYTF.

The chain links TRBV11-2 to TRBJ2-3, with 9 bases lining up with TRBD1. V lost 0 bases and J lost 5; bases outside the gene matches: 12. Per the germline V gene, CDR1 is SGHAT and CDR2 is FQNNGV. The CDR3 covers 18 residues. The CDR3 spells CASSLDRRGTGILDTQYF. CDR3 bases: TGTGCCAGCAGCTTAGATCGTAGGGGGACAGGGATTTTAGATACGCAGTATTTT.

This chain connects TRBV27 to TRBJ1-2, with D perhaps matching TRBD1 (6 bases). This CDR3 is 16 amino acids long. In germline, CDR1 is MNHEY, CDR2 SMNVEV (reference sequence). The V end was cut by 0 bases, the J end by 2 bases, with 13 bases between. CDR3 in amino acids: CASSLSGGGGNYGYTF. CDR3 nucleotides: TGTGCCAGCAGTTTATCGGGGGGGGGCGGGAACTATGGCTACACCTTC.

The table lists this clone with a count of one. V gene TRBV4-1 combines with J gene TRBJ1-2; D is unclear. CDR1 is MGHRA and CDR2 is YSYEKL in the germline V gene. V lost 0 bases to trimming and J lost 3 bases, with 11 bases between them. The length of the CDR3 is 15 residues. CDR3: CASSQDHISYYGYTF. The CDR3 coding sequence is TGCGCCAGCAGCCAAGATCATATCAGCTACTATGGCTACACCTTC.

In DNA form, the CDR3 reads TGTGCCAGCAGTTACGGGTCCCGCTCTGGAAACACCATATATTTT. Protein sequence: CASSYGSRSGNTIYF. The chain has TRBV6-6 and TRBJ1-3; no firm D call. Trimming shortened V by 2 bases and J by 0 bases, and 8 bases separated the two germline ends. CDR1 and CDR2 from the germline V gene are MNHNY and SVGAGI (reference sequence). The CDR3 has 15 amino acids.

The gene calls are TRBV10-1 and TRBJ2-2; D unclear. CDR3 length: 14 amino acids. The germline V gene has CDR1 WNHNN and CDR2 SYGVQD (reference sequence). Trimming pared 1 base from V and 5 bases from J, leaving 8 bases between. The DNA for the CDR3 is TGCGCCAGCAGTGAGTTAACGGCGACCGGGGAGCTGTTTTTT. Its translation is CASSELTATGELFF.

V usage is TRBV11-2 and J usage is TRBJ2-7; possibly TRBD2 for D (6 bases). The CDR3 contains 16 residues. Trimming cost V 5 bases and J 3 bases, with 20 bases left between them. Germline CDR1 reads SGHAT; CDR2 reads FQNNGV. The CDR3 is CASSPGPDRGIYEQYF. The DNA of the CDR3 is TGTGCCAGCAGCCCAGGACCCGACCGGGGGATCTACGAGCAGTACTTC. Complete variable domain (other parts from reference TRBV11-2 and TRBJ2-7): EAGVAQSPRYKIIEKRQSVAFWCNPISGHATLYWYQQILGQGPKLLIQFQNNGVVDDSQLPKDRFSAERLKGVDSTLKIQPAKLEDSAVYLCASSPGPDRGIYEQYFGPGTRLTVT.

The CDR3 sequence is CAISAGTGFDYGYTF. CDR3 in DNA: TGTGCCATCAGTGCCGGGACAGGGTTCGACTATGGCTACACCTTC. The V gene is TRBV10-3, the J gene TRBJ1-2; the match to TRBD1 covers 9 bases. V shed 4 bases, J shed 3 bases, and the junction held 6 bases outside the gene matches. The germline CDR1 and CDR2 sequences are ENHRY and SYGVKD. There are 15 residues in the CDR3.

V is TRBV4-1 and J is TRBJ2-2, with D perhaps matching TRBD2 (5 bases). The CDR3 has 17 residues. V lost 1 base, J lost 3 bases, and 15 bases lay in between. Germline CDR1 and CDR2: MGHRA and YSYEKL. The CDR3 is CASSQVLRRDYTGELFF. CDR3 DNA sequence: TGCGCCAGCAGCCAAGTTCTCCGACGGGATTACACCGGGGAGCTGTTTTTT.

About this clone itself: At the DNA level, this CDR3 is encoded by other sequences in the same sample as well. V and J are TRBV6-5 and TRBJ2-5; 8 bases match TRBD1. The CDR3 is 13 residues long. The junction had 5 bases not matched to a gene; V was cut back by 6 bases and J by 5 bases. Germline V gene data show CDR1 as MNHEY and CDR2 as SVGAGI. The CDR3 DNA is TGTGCCAGCAGGGGACAGGTTGTGGAGACCCAGTACTTC. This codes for CASRGQVVETQYF.

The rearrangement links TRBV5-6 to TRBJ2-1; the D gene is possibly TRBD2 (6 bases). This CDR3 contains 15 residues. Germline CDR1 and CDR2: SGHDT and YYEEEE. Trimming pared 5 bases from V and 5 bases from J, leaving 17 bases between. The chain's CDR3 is CASRRRGVRHNEQFF. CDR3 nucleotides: TGTGCCAGCAGACGGAGGGGAGTGCGCCACAATGAGCAGTTCTTC.

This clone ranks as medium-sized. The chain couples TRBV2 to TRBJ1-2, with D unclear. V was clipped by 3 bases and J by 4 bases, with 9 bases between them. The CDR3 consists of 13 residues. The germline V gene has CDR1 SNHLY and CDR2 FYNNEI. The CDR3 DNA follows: TGTGCCAGCAGTGATGAGGTTGGCTATGGCTACACCTTC. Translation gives CASSDEVGYGYTF. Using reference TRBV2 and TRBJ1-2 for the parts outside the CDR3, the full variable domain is EPEVTQTPSHQVTQMGQEVILRCVPISNHLYFYWYRQILGQKVEFLVSFYNNEISEKSEIFDDQFSVERPDGSNFTLKIRSTKLEDSAMYFCASSDEVGYGYTFGSGTRLTVV.

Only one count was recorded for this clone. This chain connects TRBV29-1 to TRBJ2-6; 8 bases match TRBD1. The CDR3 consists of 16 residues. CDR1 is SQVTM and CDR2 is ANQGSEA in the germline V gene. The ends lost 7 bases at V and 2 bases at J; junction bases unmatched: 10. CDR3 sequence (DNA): TGCAGCGCTGCCGGGACAGGATCCACTGGGGCCAACGTCCTGACTTTC. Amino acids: CSAAGTGSTGANVLTF.

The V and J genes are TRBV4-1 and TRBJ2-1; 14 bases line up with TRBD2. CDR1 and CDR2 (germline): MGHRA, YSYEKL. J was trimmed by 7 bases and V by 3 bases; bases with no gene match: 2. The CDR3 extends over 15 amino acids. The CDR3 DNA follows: TGCGCCAGCAGCCAGGGACTAGCGGGAGCTAATGAGCAGTTCTTC. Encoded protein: CASSQGLAGANEQFF.

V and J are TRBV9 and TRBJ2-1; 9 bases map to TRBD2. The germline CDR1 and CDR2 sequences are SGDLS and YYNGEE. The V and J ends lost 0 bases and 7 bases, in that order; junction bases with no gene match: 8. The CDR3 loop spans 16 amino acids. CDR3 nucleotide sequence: TGTGCCAGCAGCGTAGTGGGTAGCGGGAGTGGGAATGAGCAGTTCTTC. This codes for CASSVVGSGSGNEQFF.

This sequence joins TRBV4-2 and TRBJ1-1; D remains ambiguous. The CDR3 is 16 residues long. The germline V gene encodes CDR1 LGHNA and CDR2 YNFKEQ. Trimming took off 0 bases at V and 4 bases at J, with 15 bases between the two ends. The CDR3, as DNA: TGTGCCAGCAGCCAAGAGATTAAGAGGTCGAGCACTGAAGCTTTCTTT. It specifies CASSQEIKRSSTEAFF.

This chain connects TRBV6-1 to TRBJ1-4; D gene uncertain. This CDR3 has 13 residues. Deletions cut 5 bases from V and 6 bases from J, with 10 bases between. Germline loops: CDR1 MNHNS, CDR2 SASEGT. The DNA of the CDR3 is TGTGCCAGCAGTCAGGTTATGGATGAAAAACTGTTTTTT. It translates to CASSQVMDEKLFF.

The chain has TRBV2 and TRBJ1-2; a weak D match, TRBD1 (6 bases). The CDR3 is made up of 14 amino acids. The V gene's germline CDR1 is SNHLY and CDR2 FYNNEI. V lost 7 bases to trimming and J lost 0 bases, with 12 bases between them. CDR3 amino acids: CASNPDRTNYGYTF. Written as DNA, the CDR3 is TGTGCCAGCAACCCCGACAGGACTAACTATGGCTACACCTTC.

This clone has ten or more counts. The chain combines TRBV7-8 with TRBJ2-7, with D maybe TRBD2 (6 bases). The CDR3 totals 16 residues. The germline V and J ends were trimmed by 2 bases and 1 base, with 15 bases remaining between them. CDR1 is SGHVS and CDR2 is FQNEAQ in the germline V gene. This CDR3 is CASSLRAVGGSYEQYF. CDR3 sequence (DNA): TGTGCCAGCAGCTTACGGGCTGTGGGGGGTTCCTACGAGCAGTACTTC.

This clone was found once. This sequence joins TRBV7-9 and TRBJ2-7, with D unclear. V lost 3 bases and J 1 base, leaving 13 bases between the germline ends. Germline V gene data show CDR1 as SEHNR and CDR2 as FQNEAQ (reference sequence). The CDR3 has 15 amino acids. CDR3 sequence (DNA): TGTGCCAGCAGCTTTGGGAAATCCCCTTCCTACGAGCAGTACTTC. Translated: CASSFGKSPSYEQYF.

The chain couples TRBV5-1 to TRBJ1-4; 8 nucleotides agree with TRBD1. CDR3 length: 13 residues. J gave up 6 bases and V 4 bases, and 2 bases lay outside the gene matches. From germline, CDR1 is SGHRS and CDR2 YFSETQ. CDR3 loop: CASSKGQDEKLFF. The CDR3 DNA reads TGCGCCAGCAGCAAGGGACAGGATGAAAAACTGTTTTTT.

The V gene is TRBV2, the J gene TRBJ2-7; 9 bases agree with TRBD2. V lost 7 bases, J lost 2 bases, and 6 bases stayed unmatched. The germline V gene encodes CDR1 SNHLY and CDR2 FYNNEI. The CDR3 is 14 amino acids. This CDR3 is CASISSGAAYEQYF. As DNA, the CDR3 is TGTGCCAGCATCTCTAGCGGGGCCGCCTACGAGCAGTACTTC. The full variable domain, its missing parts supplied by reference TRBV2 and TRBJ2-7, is EPEVTQTPSHQVTQMGQEVILRCVPISNHLYFYWYRQILGQKVEFLVSFYNNEISEKSEIFDDQFSVERPDGSNFTLKIRSTKLEDSAMYFCASISSGAAYEQYFGPGTRLTVT.

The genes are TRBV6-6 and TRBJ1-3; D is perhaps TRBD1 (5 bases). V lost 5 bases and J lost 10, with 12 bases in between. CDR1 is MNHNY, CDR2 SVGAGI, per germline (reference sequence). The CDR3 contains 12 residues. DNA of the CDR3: TGTGCCAGCAGTCACCGTGAGGGGACCATATATTTT. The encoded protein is CASSHREGTIYF.

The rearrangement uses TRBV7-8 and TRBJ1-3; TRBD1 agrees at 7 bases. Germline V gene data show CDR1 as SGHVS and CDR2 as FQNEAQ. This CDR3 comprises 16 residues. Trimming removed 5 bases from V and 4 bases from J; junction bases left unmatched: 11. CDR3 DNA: TGTGCCAGCAGCCTCAGGGGACAGACTGCAGGAAACACCATATATTTT. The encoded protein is CASSLRGQTAGNTIYF.

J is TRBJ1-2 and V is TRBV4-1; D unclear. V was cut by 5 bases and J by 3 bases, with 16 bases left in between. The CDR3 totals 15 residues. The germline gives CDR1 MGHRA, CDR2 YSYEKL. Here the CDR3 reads CASSEAEEVDYGYTF. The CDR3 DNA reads TGCGCCAGCAGCGAAGCGGAAGAGGTTGACTATGGCTACACCTTC.

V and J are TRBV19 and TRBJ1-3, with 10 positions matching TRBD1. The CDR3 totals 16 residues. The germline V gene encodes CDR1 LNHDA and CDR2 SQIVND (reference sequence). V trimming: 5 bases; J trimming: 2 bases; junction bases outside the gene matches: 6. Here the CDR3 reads CASSDLGTGAGNTIYF. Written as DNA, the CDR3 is TGTGCCAGTAGTGACCTGGGGACAGGGGCTGGAAACACCATATATTTT. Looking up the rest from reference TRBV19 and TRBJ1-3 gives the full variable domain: DGGITQSPKYLFRKEGQNVTLSCEQNLNHDAMYWYRQDPGQGLRLIYYSQIVNDFQKGDIAEGYSVSREKKESFPLTVTSAQKNPTAFYLCASSDLGTGAGNTIYFGEGSWLTVV.

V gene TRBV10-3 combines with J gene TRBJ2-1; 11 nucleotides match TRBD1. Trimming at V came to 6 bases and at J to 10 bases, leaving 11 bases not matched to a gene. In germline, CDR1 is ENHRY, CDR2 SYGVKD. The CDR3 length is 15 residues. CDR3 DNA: TGTGCCATCAGAGCCGGGACAGGGGGATATGGGGAGCAGTTCTTC. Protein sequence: CAIRAGTGGYGEQFF.